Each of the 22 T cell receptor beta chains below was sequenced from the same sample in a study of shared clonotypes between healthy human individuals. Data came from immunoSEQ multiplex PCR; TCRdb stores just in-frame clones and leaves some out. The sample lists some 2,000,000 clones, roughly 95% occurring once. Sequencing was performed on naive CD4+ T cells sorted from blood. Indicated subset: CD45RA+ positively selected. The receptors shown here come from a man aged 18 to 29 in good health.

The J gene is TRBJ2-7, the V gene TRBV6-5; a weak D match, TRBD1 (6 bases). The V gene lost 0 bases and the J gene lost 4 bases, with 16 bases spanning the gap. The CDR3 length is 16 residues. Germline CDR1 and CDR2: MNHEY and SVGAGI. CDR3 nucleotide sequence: TGTGCCAGCAGTTACTCTACGGCAGGGGCATCTTACGAGCAGTACTTC. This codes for CASSYSTAGASYEQYF.

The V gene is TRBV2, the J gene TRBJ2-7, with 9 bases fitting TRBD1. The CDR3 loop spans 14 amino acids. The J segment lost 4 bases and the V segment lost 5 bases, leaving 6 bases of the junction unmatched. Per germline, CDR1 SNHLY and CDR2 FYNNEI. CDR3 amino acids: CASSRRTGEYEQYF. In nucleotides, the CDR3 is TGTGCCAGCAGTCGCCGGACAGGGGAGTACGAGCAGTACTTC.

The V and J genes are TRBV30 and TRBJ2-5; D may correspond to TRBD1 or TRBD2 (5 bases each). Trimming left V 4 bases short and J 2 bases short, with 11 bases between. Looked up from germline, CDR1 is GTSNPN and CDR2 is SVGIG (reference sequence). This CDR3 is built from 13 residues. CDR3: CAWNKGPQETQYF. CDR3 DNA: TGTGCCTGGAACAAGGGACCTCAAGAGACCCAGTACTTC. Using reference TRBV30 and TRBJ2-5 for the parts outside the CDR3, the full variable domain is SQTIHQWPATLVQPVGSPLSLECTVEGTSNPNLYWYRQAAGRGLQLLFYSVGIGQISSEVPQNLSASRPQDRQFILSSKKLLLSDSGFYLCAWNKGPQETQYFGPGTRLLVL.

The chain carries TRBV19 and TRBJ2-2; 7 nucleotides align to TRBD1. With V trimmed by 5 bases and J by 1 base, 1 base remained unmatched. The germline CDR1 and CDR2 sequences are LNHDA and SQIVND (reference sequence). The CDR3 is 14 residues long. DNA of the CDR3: TGTGCCAGTAGTGACAGGGTGAACACCGGGGAGCTGTTTTTT. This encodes CASSDRVNTGELFF. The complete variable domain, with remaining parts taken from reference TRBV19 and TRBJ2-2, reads DGGITQSPKYLFRKEGQNVTLSCEQNLNHDAMYWYRQDPGQGLRLIYYSQIVNDFQKGDIAEGYSVSREKKESFPLTVTSAQKNPTAFYLCASSDRVNTGELFFGEGSRLTVL.

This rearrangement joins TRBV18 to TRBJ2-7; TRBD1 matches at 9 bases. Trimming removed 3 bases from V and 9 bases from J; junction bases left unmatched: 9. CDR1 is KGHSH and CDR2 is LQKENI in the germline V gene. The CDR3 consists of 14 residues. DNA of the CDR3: TGTGCCAGCTCACCTACCGGGACAGGGATAGCGCAGTACTTC. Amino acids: CASSPTGTGIAQYF.

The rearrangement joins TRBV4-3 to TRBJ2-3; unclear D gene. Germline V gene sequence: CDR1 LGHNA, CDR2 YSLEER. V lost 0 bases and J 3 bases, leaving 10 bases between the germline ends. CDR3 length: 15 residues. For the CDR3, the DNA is TGCGCCAGCAGCCAAGATGTTACGACTACAGATACGCAGTATTTT. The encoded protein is CASSQDVTTTDTQYF.

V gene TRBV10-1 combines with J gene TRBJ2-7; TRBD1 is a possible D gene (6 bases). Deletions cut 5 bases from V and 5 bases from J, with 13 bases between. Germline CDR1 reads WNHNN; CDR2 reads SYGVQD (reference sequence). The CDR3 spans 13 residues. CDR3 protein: CASSISPGDEQYF. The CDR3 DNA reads TGCGCCAGCAGTATCTCCCCAGGGGACGAGCAGTACTTC.

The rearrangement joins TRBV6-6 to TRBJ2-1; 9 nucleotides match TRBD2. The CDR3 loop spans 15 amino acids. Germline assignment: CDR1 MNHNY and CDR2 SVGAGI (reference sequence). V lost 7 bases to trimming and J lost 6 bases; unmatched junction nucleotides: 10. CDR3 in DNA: TGTGCCAGCACAGGAGGTGCGGGAGGGCTCAATGAGCAGTTCTTC. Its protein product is CASTGGAGGLNEQFF.

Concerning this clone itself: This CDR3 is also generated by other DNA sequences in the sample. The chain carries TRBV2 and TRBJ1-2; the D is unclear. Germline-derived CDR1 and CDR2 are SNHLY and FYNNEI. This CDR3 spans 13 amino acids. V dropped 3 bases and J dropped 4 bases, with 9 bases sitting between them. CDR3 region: CASSDSGLYGYTF. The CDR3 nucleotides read TGTGCCAGCAGTGACTCGGGCCTCTATGGCTACACCTTC.

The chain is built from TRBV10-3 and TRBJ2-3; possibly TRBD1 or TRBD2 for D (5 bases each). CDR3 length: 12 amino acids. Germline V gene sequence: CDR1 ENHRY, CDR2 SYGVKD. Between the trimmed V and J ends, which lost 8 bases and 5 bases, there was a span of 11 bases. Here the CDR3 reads CAIEGIGDTQYF. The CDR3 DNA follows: TGTGCCATCGAGGGGATTGGAGATACGCAGTATTTT.

CDR3 nucleotides: TGTGCCAGCAGTTTGGCAGGGGGGAGATCCTACGAGCAGTACTTC. Translated, it gives CASSLAGGRSYEQYF. V usage is TRBV6-5 and J usage is TRBJ2-7; TRBD1 is a possible D gene (7 bases). The germline gives CDR1 MNHEY, CDR2 SVGAGI. The CDR3 covers 15 residues. Trimming stripped 4 bases from V and 1 base from J, with 14 bases between.

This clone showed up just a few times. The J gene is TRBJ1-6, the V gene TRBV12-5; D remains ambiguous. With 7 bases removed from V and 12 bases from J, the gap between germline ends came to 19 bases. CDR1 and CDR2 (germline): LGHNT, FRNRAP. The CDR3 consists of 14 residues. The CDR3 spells CASAGSGDLVPLHF. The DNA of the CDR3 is TGTGCTAGTGCCGGGTCCGGGGATTTGGTACCCCTCCACTTT.

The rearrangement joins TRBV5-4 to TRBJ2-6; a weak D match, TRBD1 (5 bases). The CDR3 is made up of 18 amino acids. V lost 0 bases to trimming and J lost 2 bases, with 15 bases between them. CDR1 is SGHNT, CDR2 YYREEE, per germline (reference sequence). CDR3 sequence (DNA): TGTGCCAGCAGCTTGGGAACTCAGGGAATGGCTGGGGCCAACGTCCTGACTTTC. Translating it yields CASSLGTQGMAGANVLTF.

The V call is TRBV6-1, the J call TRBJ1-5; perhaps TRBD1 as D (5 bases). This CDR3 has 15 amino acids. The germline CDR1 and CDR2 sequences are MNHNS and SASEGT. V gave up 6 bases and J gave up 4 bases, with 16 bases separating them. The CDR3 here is CASSAFGTGNQPQHF. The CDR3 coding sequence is TGTGCCAGCAGCGCTTTCGGGACGGGAAATCAGCCCCAGCATTTT.

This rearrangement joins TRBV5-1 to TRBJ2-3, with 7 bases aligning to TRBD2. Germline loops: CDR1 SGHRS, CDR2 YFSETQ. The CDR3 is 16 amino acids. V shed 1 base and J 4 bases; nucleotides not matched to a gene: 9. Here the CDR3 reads CASSLYGGSWADTQYF. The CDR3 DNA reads TGCGCCAGCAGCTTGTACGGGGGGTCTTGGGCAGATACGCAGTATTTT.

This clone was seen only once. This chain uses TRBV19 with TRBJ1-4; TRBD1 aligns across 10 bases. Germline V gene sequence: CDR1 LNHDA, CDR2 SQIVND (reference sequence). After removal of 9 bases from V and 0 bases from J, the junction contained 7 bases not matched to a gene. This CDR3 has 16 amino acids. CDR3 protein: CASTTGGIPTNEKLFF. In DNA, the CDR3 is TGTGCCAGCACGACAGGGGGCATCCCAACTAATGAAAAACTGTTTTTT.

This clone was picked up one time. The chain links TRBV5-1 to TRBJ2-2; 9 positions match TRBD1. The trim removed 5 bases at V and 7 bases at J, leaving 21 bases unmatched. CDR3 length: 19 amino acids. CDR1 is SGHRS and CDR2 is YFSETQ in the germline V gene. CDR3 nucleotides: TGCGCCAGCAGTTTTGTTGGCCCGGGACAGGGTTCGACGGGCGGGGAGCTGTTTTTT. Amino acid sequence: CASSFVGPGQGSTGGELFF.

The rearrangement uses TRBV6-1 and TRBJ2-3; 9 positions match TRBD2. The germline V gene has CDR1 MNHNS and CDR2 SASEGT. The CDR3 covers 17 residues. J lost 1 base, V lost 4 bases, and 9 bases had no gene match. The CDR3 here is CASSVSGSPLGTDTQYF. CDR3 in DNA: TGTGCCAGCAGTGTTAGCGGGAGTCCCTTGGGCACAGATACGCAGTATTTT.

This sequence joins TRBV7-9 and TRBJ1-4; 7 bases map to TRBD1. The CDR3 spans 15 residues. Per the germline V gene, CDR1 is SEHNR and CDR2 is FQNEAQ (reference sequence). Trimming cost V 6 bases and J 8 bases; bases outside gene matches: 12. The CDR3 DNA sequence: TGTGCCAGCAGTTCCTATAAGGGGGCGCGGGAAAAACTGTTTTTT. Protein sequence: CASSSYKGAREKLFF.

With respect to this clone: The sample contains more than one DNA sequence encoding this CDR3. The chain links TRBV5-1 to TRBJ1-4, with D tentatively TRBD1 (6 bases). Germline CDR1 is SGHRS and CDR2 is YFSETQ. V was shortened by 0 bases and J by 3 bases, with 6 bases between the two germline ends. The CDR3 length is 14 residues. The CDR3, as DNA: TGCGCCAGCAGCTTGGCAGGGGCTAATGAAAAACTGTTTTTT. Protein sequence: CASSLAGANEKLFF.

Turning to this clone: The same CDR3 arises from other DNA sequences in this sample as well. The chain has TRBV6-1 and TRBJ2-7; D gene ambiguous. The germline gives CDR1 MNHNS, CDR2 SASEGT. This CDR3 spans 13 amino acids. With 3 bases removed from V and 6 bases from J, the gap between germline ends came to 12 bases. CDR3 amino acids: CASSERRGAEQYF. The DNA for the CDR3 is TGTGCCAGCAGTGAGCGAAGAGGAGCCGAGCAGTACTTC.

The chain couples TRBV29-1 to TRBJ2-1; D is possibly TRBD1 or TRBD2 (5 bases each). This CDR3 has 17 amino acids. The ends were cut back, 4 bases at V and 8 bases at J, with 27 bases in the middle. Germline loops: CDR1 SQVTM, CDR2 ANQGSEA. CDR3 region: CSVGAVQRGLRGDEQFF. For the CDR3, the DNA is TGCAGCGTTGGAGCTGTACAGCGAGGGCTTAGGGGCGATGAGCAGTTCTTC.